One and the same sample provided the 21 T cell receptor beta chains below, sequenced in a study of blood T cell repertoires in COVID-19. Produced via immunoSEQ multiplex PCR; TCRdb's table is partial and in-frame only. The table records hundreds of thousands of clones, 75% to 85% of them present only once. The sample taken for sequencing was peripheral blood. Receptors originate from a woman between 65 and 79 years old with acute or convalescent COVID-19.

The chain recombines TRBV7-9 with TRBJ2-2; 10 bases are shared with TRBD2. Germline V gives CDR1 SEHNR, CDR2 FQNEAQ (reference sequence). The CDR3 consists of 17 residues. The junction had 11 bases not matched to a gene; V was cut back by 5 bases and J by 5 bases. The CDR3 loop is CASSPLAGAPGTGELFF. The CDR3, as DNA: TGTGCCAGCAGCCCTCTAGCGGGGGCCCCGGGGACCGGGGAGCTGTTTTTT.

This rearrangement joins TRBV4-2 to TRBJ1-5; D gene ambiguous. V dropped 0 bases and J dropped 9 bases, with 12 bases sitting between them. Germline assignment: CDR1 LGHNA and CDR2 YNFKEQ. This CDR3 is 14 amino acids long. CDR3 nucleotides: TGTGCCAGCAGCCAAGATCGTGCGGGAAGGCCCCAGCATTTT. Encoded protein: CASSQDRAGRPQHF.

J is TRBJ2-7 and V is TRBV6-5; a weak D match, TRBD1 (5 bases). The germline CDR1 and CDR2 sequences are MNHEY and SVGAGI. Trimming left V 7 bases short and J 3 bases short, with 13 bases between. The CDR3 consists of 13 residues. This CDR3 is CASTQGKNYEQYF. The DNA of the CDR3 is TGTGCCAGCACTCAGGGAAAAAACTACGAGCAGTACTTC.

V is TRBV5-1 and J is TRBJ2-1, with a tentative D call TRBD2 (6 bases). With 3 bases removed from V and 10 bases from J, the gap between germline ends came to 20 bases. The CDR3 covers 15 residues. Germline V gene sequence: CDR1 SGHRS, CDR2 YFSETQ. The CDR3 coding sequence is TGCGCCAGCAGCTATTCGGGGGTACCAGCTGGAGAGCAGTTCTTC. This translates into CASSYSGVPAGEQFF.

J is TRBJ1-3 and V is TRBV6-6; D is undetermined. The CDR3 has 15 residues. Trimming left V 2 bases short and J 3 bases short, with 11 bases between. Germline CDR1 reads MNHNY; CDR2 reads SVGAGI (reference sequence). CDR3 DNA sequence: TGTGCCAGCAGTTACCCGCCGGGTGATGGAAACACCATATATTTT. This gives the protein CASSYPPGDGNTIYF.

This clone was picked up a small number of times. CDR3 sequence (DNA): TGTGCCAGTATCAATCAGGGGATGAATCAGCCCCAGCATTTT. This gives the protein CASINQGMNQPQHF. V is TRBV19 and J is TRBJ1-5, with D perhaps matching TRBD1 (6 bases). CDR3 length equals 14 residues. V shed 7 bases and J shed 4 bases, with 14 bases lying between them. Germline loops: CDR1 LNHDA, CDR2 SQIVND (reference sequence).

The rearrangement uses TRBV7-9 and TRBJ2-7; possible D gene TRBD1, 5 bases. This CDR3 comprises 15 residues. V was trimmed by 1 base and J by 0 bases, leaving 10 bases between them. In germline, CDR1 is SEHNR, CDR2 FQNEAQ (reference sequence). As DNA, the CDR3 is TGTGCCAGCAGCTTAGACAGGATCAGCTCCTACGAGCAGTACTTC. Protein: CASSLDRISSYEQYF.

The chain carries TRBV11-3 and TRBJ1-5, with 9 bases matching TRBD1. The CDR3 spans 14 residues. Unmatched junction bases numbered 12, after V lost 4 bases and J lost 14 bases. The germline V gene has CDR1 SGHNT and CDR2 YENEEA. CDR3: CASSCTFGTGREHF. The CDR3 bases are TGTGCCAGCAGCTGTACTTTTGGGACAGGGAGGGAGCATTTT.

The rearrangement links TRBV19 to TRBJ2-5; perhaps TRBD1 as D (6 bases). The germline CDR1 and CDR2 sequences are LNHDA and SQIVND (reference sequence). This CDR3 spans 15 amino acids. V was pared by 3 bases and J by 0 bases, with 11 bases between. CDR3 region: CASSIGQRNQETQYF. CDR3 DNA: TGTGCCAGTAGTATTGGACAGAGGAACCAAGAGACCCAGTACTTC.

This clone was recorded many times. The chain links TRBV3-1 (or the pseudogene TRBV3-2) to TRBJ2-4; D is perhaps TRBD2 (6 bases). The CDR3 length is 14 residues. Germline loops: CDR1 LGHDT, CDR2 YNNKEL (reference sequence). The germline V and J ends were trimmed by 4 bases and 8 bases, with 15 bases remaining between them. CDR3 loop: CASSRMGGDDIQYF. Here the CDR3 DNA reads TGTGCCAGCAGCCGCATGGGGGGAGATGACATTCAGTACTTC.

CDR3 region: CASSLVSGRGTEAFF. The CDR3 DNA reads as TGTGCCAGCAGCTTAGTGTCAGGGAGGGGCACTGAAGCTTTCTTT. The rearrangement joins TRBV7-9 to TRBJ1-1, with D possibly being TRBD1 (5 bases). The V and J ends lost 1 base and 4 bases respectively, with 13 bases between them. Germline lookup yields CDR1 SEHNR and CDR2 FQNEAQ (reference sequence). The CDR3 consists of 15 residues.

The chain has TRBV2 and TRBJ1-2; TRBD1 matches 7 bases. The CDR3 spans 13 residues. After removal of 6 bases from V and 3 bases from J, the junction contained 4 bases not matched to a gene. CDR1 SNHLY and CDR2 FYNNEI come from the germline V gene. The CDR3 loop reads CASRADRDYGYTF. CDR3 in DNA: TGTGCCAGCAGGGCTGACAGGGACTATGGCTACACCTTC.

The chain is built from TRBV2 and TRBJ1-1; possibly TRBD1 for D (5 bases). This CDR3 is 13 amino acids long. The V gene lost 5 bases and the J gene lost 1 base, with 8 bases spanning the gap. Germline CDR1 SNHLY, CDR2 FYNNEI. In DNA, the CDR3 is TGTGCCAGCAGTAATACAGGGAACACTGAAGCTTTCTTT. Translating gives CASSNTGNTEAFF.

The genes are TRBV4-1 and TRBJ1-6; 8 positions match TRBD1. After removal of 2 bases from V and 6 bases from J, the junction contained 9 bases not matched to a gene. Germline assignment: CDR1 MGHRA and CDR2 YSYEKL. The CDR3 sequence is 17 residues long. The CDR3 spells CASSQSGQGAVNSPLHF. As DNA, the CDR3 is TGCGCCAGCAGCCAATCGGGGCAGGGGGCGGTTAATTCACCCCTCCACTTT.

The rearrangement joins TRBV3-1 (or the pseudogene TRBV3-2) to TRBJ1-1; D might be TRBD1 (5 bases). The CDR3 runs to 14 residues. CDR1 and CDR2 (germline): LGHDT, YNNKEL (reference sequence). V was shortened by 4 bases and J by 1 base, with 10 bases between the two germline ends. Here the CDR3 DNA reads TGTGCCAGCAGCCCGCCGACAGAGAACACTGAAGCTTTCTTT. This sequence encodes CASSPPTENTEAFF.

The CDR3 reads CASSVRTGAYNEQFF. CDR3 bases: TGTGCCAGCAGTGTGCGGACAGGGGCGTACAATGAGCAGTTCTTC. The rearrangement uses TRBV2 and TRBJ2-1, with 9 positions matching TRBD1. CDR1 and CDR2 from the germline V gene are SNHLY and FYNNEI. Unmatched junction bases numbered 5, after V lost 4 bases and J lost 4 bases. The CDR3 covers 15 residues.

The rearrangement joins TRBV5-1 to TRBJ2-2; a weak D match, TRBD1 (6 bases). The CDR3 sequence is 15 residues long. Germline CDR1 and CDR2: SGHRS and YFSETQ. The V end lost 5 bases, the J end lost 2 bases, and 13 bases lay between the germline ends. As DNA, the CDR3 is TGCGCCAGCAGGGCCGGGACACCTAACACCGGGGAGCTGTTTTTT. Translating gives CASRAGTPNTGELFF. The variable domain in full, completed from reference TRBV5-1 and TRBJ2-2, reads KAGVTQTPRYLIKTRGQQVTLSCSPISGHRSVSWYQQTPGQGLQFLFEYFSETQRNKGNFPGRFSGRQFSNSRSEMNVSTLELGDSALYLCASRAGTPNTGELFFGEGSRLTVL.

V is TRBV19 and J is TRBJ1-1; D unclear. The V and J ends lost 5 bases and 2 bases respectively, with 15 bases between them. Per germline, CDR1 LNHDA and CDR2 SQIVND (reference sequence). This CDR3 is 15 amino acids long. The CDR3 nucleotides are TGTGCCAGTAGTTCCACCGCGTTTCTTAACACTGAAGCTTTCTTT. Its protein is CASSSTAFLNTEAFF.

The CDR3 region has the DNA TGTGCCAGCAGCGTTTCAGGGGTTGGAAACACCATATATTTT. Its translation: CASSVSGVGNTIYF. The chain combines TRBV9 with TRBJ1-3, with D possibly TRBD1 on 6 matching bases. The CDR3 is 14 amino acids. From germline, CDR1 is SGDLS and CDR2 YYNGEE. V was shortened by 2 bases and J by 3 bases, with 9 bases between the two germline ends.

This chain uses TRBV12-3 or TRBV12-4 with TRBJ1-1; D not resolved. The CDR3 length is 12 residues. The V end was cut by 5 bases, the J end by 1 base, with 5 bases between. CDR3 region: CASSTENTEAFF. CDR3 sequence (DNA): TGTGCCAGCAGTACAGAGAACACTGAAGCTTTCTTT.

V and J are TRBV10-2 and TRBJ1-5; TRBD1 matches 9 bases. The germline V gene encodes CDR1 WSHSY and CDR2 SAAADI. With 5 bases clipped from V and 6 bases from J, the junction kept 5 bases outside the gene matches. This CDR3 region has 14 residues. CDR3 DNA: TGCGCCAGCAGTTCACAGGGGGCTGGTCAGCCCCAGCATTTT. Translating it yields CASSSQGAGQPQHF.